This entry lists 5 T cell receptor beta chains sequenced from one sample in a study of blood T cell repertoires in COVID-19. The protocol was immunoSEQ multiplex PCR, while the TCRdb copy is restricted to in-frame clones and leaves out a portion. The table includes around 79,000 clones, 85% to 90% detected once. What was sequenced was peripheral blood. The source of these receptors is a man between 70 and 80 years old with active or convalescent COVID-19.

This clone is a singleton in its sample. This chain joins TRBV11-3 and TRBJ2-1, with TRBD1 matching 9 bases. Germline V CDR1 and CDR2: SGHNT, YENEEA. The CDR3 has 15 amino acids. V gave up 3 bases and J gave up 4 bases; unmatched junction bases: 4. The CDR3 loop is CASSFGGTGYNEQFF. The DNA for the CDR3 is TGTGCCAGCAGCTTCGGAGGGACAGGGTACAATGAGCAGTTCTTC.

The V and J genes are TRBV6-2 or TRBV6-3 and TRBJ2-7, with 10 bases that match TRBD2. This CDR3 has 19 amino acids. CDR1 and CDR2 (germline): MNHEY, SVGEGT. J was trimmed by 2 bases and V by 4 bases; bases with no gene match: 17. CDR3 sequence: CASSSRVAGGPPPTYEQYF. CDR3 DNA sequence: TGTGCCAGCAGTTCACGGGTAGCGGGAGGCCCTCCGCCAACCTACGAGCAGTACTTC.

The CDR3 region has the DNA TGTGCCAGCAGTTTGATCGGGGAGGGCAATCAGCCCCAGCATTTT. Translating it yields CASSLIGEGNQPQHF. The J gene is TRBJ1-5, the V gene TRBV28; D ambiguous. The CDR3 is 15 amino acids. The V end lost 3 bases, the J end lost 2 bases, and 11 bases lay between the germline ends. Germline loops: CDR1 MDHEN, CDR2 SYDVKM.

This clone was seen only once. V gene TRBV11-1 combines with J gene TRBJ2-3; 7 positions match TRBD2. Germline loops: CDR1 SGHAT, CDR2 FQDESV (reference sequence). The CDR3 runs to 16 residues. V lost 5 bases, J lost 6 bases, and 14 bases stayed unmatched. The CDR3 spells CASSRGVAGVGDTQYF. CDR3 DNA sequence: TGTGCCAGCAGCCGCGGGGTTGCGGGAGTGGGCGATACGCAGTATTTT.

The CDR3: CASSTQVGGHETQYF. The CDR3 nucleotides are TGTGCCAGCAGTACTCAAGTCGGGGGGCACGAGACCCAGTACTTC. V is TRBV28 and J is TRBJ2-5, with a possible D match to TRBD2 (7 bases). The germline CDR1 and CDR2 sequences are MDHEN and SYDVKM. V was pared by 5 bases and J by 5 bases, with 18 bases between. The CDR3 extends over 15 amino acids.